Listed below are T cell receptor beta chains from one sample, sequenced in a study of T cell changes during pregnancy in multiple sclerosis. Clones were read by immunoSEQ multiplex PCR, and TCRdb kept only the in-frame ones, dropping some. In the table there are 40,000 to 50,000 clones, about 90% of which are singletons. This sample comprised CD8+ T cells from peripheral blood mononuclear cells, obtained in the first trimester of pregnancy. Receptors originate from a female donor with multiple sclerosis, enrolled in a pregnancy study. The CDR3 runs from the conserved cysteine through the conserved F or W. D genes are given only for firm matches. Size values are once, few and many counts, or a class for expanded clones, and some rows have none.

14 | TRBJ1-1 | TRBV5-6 | few | TRBD1 | TGTGCCAGCAGCCAGGGACAGGGGAACGCTGAAGCTTTCTTT | CASSQGQGNAEAFF
14 | TRBJ1-4 | TRBV6-5 | - | - | TGTGCCAGCAGTTATGGGTCTGGGCATGAAAAACTGTTTTTT | CASSYGSGHEKLFF
14 | TRBJ1-1 | TRBV5-6 | - | - | TGTGCCAGCAGCTCCGACATGCAGAACACTGAAGCTTTCTTT | CASSSDMQNTEAFF
15 | TRBJ2-3 | TRBV6-5 | - | TRBD2 | TGTGCCAGCAGTCCTACTAGCGGGAGACCAGATACGCAGTATTTT | CASSPTSGRPDTQYF
16 | TRBJ2-2 | TRBV4-3 | - | - | TGCGCCAGCAGCCAAGATCTACAGAACAGTTTCGGGGAGCTGTTTTTT | CASSQDLQNSFGELFF
16 | TRBJ2-1 | TRBV7-2 | - | TRBD2 | TGTGCCAGCAGCCACACAGCGGGAGGCCATTCGGCGGAGCAGTTCTTC | CASSHTAGGHSAEQFF
13 | TRBJ1-2 | TRBV27 | - | TRBD1 | TGTGCCAGCAGTGGACAGGGGGCTTGGGGCTACACCTTC | CASSGQGAWGYTF
16 | TRBJ1-5 | TRBV4-3 | - | - | TGCGCCAGCAGCCAAGATGCCGCTCGGGGCAATCAGCCCCAGCATTTT | CASSQDAARGNQPQHF
15 | TRBJ2-1 | TRBV9 | - | - | TGTGCCAGCAGCGTAGTGTCAGGGGCCTACAATGAGCAGTTCTTC | CASSVVSGAYNEQFF
15 | TRBJ1-5 | TRBV4-1 | - | TRBD1 | TGCGCCAGCAGCCAAGGGGACAGCGTATCTCAGCCCCAGCATTTT | CASSQGDSVSQPQHF